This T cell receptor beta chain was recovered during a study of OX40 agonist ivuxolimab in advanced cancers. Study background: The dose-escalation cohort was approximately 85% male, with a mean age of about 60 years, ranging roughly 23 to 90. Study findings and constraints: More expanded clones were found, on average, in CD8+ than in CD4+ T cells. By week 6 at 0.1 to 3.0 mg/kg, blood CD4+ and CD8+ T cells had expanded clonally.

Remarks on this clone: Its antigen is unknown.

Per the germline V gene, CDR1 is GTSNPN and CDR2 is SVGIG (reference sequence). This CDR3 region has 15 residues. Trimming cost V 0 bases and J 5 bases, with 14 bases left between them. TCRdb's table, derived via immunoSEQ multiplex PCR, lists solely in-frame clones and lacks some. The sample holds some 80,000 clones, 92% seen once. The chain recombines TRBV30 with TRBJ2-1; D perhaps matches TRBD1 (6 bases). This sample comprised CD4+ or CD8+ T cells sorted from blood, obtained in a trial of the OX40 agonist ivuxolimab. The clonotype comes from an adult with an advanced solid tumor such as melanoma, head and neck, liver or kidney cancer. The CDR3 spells CAWSVGNGGHNEQFF. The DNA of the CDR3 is TGTGCCTGGAGTGTAGGTAATGGGGGCCACAATGAGCAGTTCTTC.